The next 12 T cell receptor beta chains were all read from a single sample in a study of human T cells and chemical hapten exposure. TCRdb reprocessed the RACE reads via MiXCR and lists one record per CDR3 protein. The sample holds about 360,000 distinct CDR3 sequences, about 4.8% seen once. Described time point: patch test 1, 2 weeks after DPC sensitization. Sample treatment: therapeutic diphenylcyclopropenone sensitization with weekly scalp DPC. This material consisted of whole blood, taken in connection with sensitization to the hapten diphenylcyclopropenone (DPC). Receptors were obtained from a woman aged 45-60 years with alopecia areata. Some clones in this sample may be carry-over from other donors' samples.

This clonotype was counted many times. This chain links TRBV12-3 or TRBV12-4 with TRBJ1-6, with unresolved D. The CDR3 runs 14 residues. V was shortened by 0 bases and J by 9 bases, with 9 bases between the two germline ends. The CDR3 reads CASSLAGGGSPLHF. CDR3 bases: TGTGCCAGCAGTTTAGCGGGCGGTGGTTCACCCCTCCACTTT.

This clonotype was seen at least ten times. The chain carries TRBV29-1 and TRBJ2-5; no reliable D call. The CDR3 loop spans 11 amino acids. Germline-derived CDR1 and CDR2 are SQVTM and ANQGSEA. V lost 3 bases and J lost 4, with 6 bases in between. CDR3: CSVDWLETQYF. DNA of the CDR3: TGCAGCGTTGATTGGTTAGAGACCCAGTACTTC.

This clonotype was seen a handful of times. The CDR3 spells CASSSRSLPRTEAFF. The CDR3 nucleotides are TGTGCCAGCAGTTCCCGGTCCCTACCCAGGACTGAAGCTTTCTTT. This rearrangement joins TRBV6-2 or TRBV6-3 to TRBJ1-1; D call uncertain. CDR3 length: 15 residues. Germline V gene data show CDR1 as MNHEY and CDR2 as SVGEGT. Trimming shortened V by 4 bases and J by 5 bases, and 17 bases separated the two germline ends.

This clonotype showed up many times. The chain combines TRBV12-3 or TRBV12-4 with TRBJ2-5, with D hard to call. This CDR3 has 14 residues. Trimming took 3 bases from V and 5 from J, leaving 13 bases between them. The CDR3 DNA is TGTGCCAGCAGTTTTTTAGGAGACACGGAGACCCAGTACTTC. As protein: CASSFLGDTETQYF.

This clonotype was counted many times. This chain connects TRBV5-4 to TRBJ2-5; TRBD1 agrees at 10 bases. The CDR3 consists of 14 residues. The V gene's germline CDR1 is SGHNT and CDR2 YYREEE (reference sequence). The ends lost 4 bases at V and 2 bases at J; junction bases unmatched: 2. Here the CDR3 DNA reads TGTGCCAGCAGCCAGGACAGGGGGCAAGAGACCCAGTACTTC. Encoded protein: CASSQDRGQETQYF.

The table lists this clonotype with a few counts. CDR3: CASSLNRGTGGWGTDTQYF. In DNA, the CDR3 is TGTGCCAGCAGTTTAAACCGAGGAACAGGGGGCTGGGGCACAGATACGCAGTATTTT. V and J are TRBV28 and TRBJ2-3; 9 nucleotides align to TRBD1. The CDR3 contains 19 residues. Germline CDR1 MDHEN, CDR2 SYDVKM. V dropped 2 bases and J dropped 1; count of bases not matched to a gene: 13.

This clonotype showed up many times. CDR3 in amino acids: CASSPREGHGYTF. DNA of the CDR3: TGTGCCAGCAGCCCGAGAGAGGGGCATGGCTACACCTTC. This chain joins TRBV12-3 or TRBV12-4 and TRBJ1-2, with D possibly matching TRBD1 (5 bases). The length of the CDR3 is 13 residues. V lost 6 bases and J 6 bases, leaving 14 bases between the germline ends.

This clonotype appeared many times. The J gene is TRBJ2-7, the V gene TRBV29-1; possibly TRBD1 for D (6 bases). Trimming cost V 1 base and J 7 bases, with 8 bases left between them. Germline CDR1 reads SQVTM; CDR2 reads ANQGSEA. This CDR3 is built from 11 residues. The CDR3 DNA reads TGCAGCGTTGAAGCCCAGGGGGAGCAGTACTTC. This translates into CSVEAQGEQYF.

V usage is TRBV6-6 and J usage is TRBJ1-4; D not certain. The CDR3 spans 13 residues. The germline V and J ends were trimmed by 5 bases and 12 bases, with 16 bases remaining between them. The V gene's germline CDR1 is MNHNY and CDR2 SVGAGI (reference sequence). The CDR3 DNA is TGTGCCAGCAGTGACAATGACTCCCTAGAACTGTTTTTT. It translates to CASSDNDSLELFF.

This clonotype was seen at least ten times. This chain connects TRBV5-1 to TRBJ2-7; maybe TRBD2 (6 bases). Germline CDR1 reads SGHRS; CDR2 reads YFSETQ. Trimming removed 4 bases from V and 3 bases from J, with 14 bases in between. This CDR3 comprises 14 residues. The CDR3 here is CASSPGTANYEQYF. Written as DNA, the CDR3 is TGCGCCAGCAGCCCGGGGACTGCCAACTACGAGCAGTACTTC.

This clonotype was found many times. The rearrangement links TRBV28 to TRBJ2-3; D is ambiguous. Looked up from germline, CDR1 is MDHEN and CDR2 is SYDVKM. The CDR3 is 15 amino acids. V was cut by 0 bases and J by 2 bases, with 9 bases left in between. CDR3 bases: TGTGCCAGCAGTTTATGGGCCGGAGCCACAGATACGCAGTATTTT. Translating it yields CASSLWAGATDTQYF. Full variable domain (remainder filled in from reference TRBV28 and TRBJ2-3): DVKVTQSSRYLVKRTGEKVFLECVQDMDHENMFWYRQDPGLGLRLIYFSYDVKMKEKGDIPEGYSVSREKKERFSLILESASTNQTSMYLCASSLWAGATDTQYFGPGTRLTVL.

This clonotype was observed at least ten times. The V call is TRBV4-2, the J call TRBJ2-3, with D unclear. V lost 1 base, J lost 6 bases, and 17 bases lay in between. Looked up from germline, CDR1 is LGHNA and CDR2 is YNFKEQ. CDR3 length: 16 residues. Here the CDR3 DNA reads TGTGCCAGCAGCCAAGTATCGACTCCGGTTCTGGATACGCAGTATTTT. Translated, it gives CASSQVSTPVLDTQYF.